Below are 2 T cell receptor beta chains sequenced from a single sample in a study of Ad26.COV2.S vaccination and SARS-CoV-2 variants. Sequencing used immunoSEQ multiplex PCR; TCRdb keeps in-frame clones, though not all of them. The table lists around 100,000 clones, around three quarters of them singletons. This specimen consisted of peripheral blood, obtained after recovery from COVID-19. Source of these receptors: a human donor who had recovered from COVID-19.

This rearrangement joins TRBV7-2 to TRBJ2-2; perhaps D is TRBD1 or TRBD2 (5 bases each). V lost 2 bases, J lost 4 bases, and 11 bases lay in between. CDR3 length equals 15 residues. CDR1 SGHTA and CDR2 FQGNSA come from the germline V gene. CDR3 protein: CASSLRDGSTGELFF. CDR3 in DNA: TGTGCCAGCAGCTTAAGGGACGGTAGCACCGGGGAGCTGTTTTTT.

This clone has a single count. As DNA, the CDR3 is TGTGCCAGCAGTTACTCGGGACAGACCCACTCCTACGAGCAGTACTTC. Its translation: CASSYSGQTHSYEQYF. The chain is built from TRBV6-2 or TRBV6-3 and TRBJ2-7; 7 nucleotides line up with TRBD1. The CDR3 has 16 residues. The V and J ends lost 0 bases and 0 bases, in that order; junction bases with no gene match: 5. Germline V gene sequence: CDR1 MNHEY, CDR2 SVGEGT.